This TCR beta chain was retrieved from a study of blood T cells in healthy people across ages. Across the study: Per two T cells, about one barcoded beta molecule was captured through template switching.

Germline V gene sequence: CDR1 MNHNY, CDR2 SVGAGI (reference sequence). With 5 bases clipped from V and 2 bases from J, the junction kept 8 bases outside the gene matches. The CDR3 runs 15 residues. This clonotype was observed at least ten times. The antigen is undetermined. Study findings and constraints: Measured against age, TCR beta diversity per million T cells decreased in a roughly linear manner.

Isolation recovered at least 7 million PBMCs from every sample. Primers used in a second PCR of roughly 7 to 12 cycles were a sample-barcoded 5' primer and a J-beta primer mix. Through a template-switch adaptor with 12 random nucleotides, each cDNA molecule received a tag. TCRdb reanalysed the 5' RACE reads using MiXCR and keeps one entry per CDR3 protein. The sample includes some 640,000 distinct CDR3 sequences, approximately 30% of them seen just once. The sequence was collected from an elderly woman in good health. The V and J genes are TRBV6-6 and TRBJ1-2, with TRBD1 identical over 7 bases. Source material: blood. This CDR3 is CASSNWDRQNYGYTF. For the CDR3, the DNA is TGTGCCAGCAGTAACTGGGACAGACAGAACTATGGCTACACCTTC.